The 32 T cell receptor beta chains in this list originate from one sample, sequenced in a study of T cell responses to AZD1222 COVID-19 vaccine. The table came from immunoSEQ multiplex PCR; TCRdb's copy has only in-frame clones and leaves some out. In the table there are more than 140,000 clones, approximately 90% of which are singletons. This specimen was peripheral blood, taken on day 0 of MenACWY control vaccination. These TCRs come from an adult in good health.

The CDR3 loop reads CAGQGINTEAFF. The CDR3 DNA is TGTGCCGGACAGGGAATAAACACTGAAGCTTTCTTT. This sequence joins TRBV5-5 and TRBJ1-1; 8 bases agree with TRBD1. The trim removed 10 bases at V and 2 bases at J, leaving 4 bases unmatched. The CDR3 loop spans 12 amino acids. CDR1 SGHKS and CDR2 YYEKEE come from the germline V gene (reference sequence).

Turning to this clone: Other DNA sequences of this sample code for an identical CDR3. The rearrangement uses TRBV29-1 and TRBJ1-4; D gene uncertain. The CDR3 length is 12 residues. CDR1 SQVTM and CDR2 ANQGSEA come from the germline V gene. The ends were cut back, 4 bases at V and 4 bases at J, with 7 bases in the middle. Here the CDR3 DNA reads TGCAGCGTTGGTTGGGGTAATGAAAAACTGTTTTTT. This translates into CSVGWGNEKLFF.

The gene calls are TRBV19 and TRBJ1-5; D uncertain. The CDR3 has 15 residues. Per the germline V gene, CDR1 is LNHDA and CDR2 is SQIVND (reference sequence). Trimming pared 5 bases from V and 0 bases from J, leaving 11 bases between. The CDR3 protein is CASSALAGSNQPQHF. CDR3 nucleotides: TGTGCCAGTAGTGCCTTAGCGGGTAGCAATCAGCCCCAGCATTTT. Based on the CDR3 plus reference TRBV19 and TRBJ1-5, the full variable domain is DGGITQSPKYLFRKEGQNVTLSCEQNLNHDAMYWYRQDPGQGLRLIYYSQIVNDFQKGDIAEGYSVSREKKESFPLTVTSAQKNPTAFYLCASSALAGSNQPQHFGDGTRLSIL.

The CDR3 region is CASSRGQVGTEAFF. For the CDR3, the DNA is TGCGCCAGCAGCCGGGGACAGGTGGGCACTGAAGCTTTCTTT. The chain combines TRBV5-1 with TRBJ1-1, with TRBD1 identical over 8 bases. CDR3 length equals 14 residues. CDR1 and CDR2 (germline): SGHRS, YFSETQ. V lost 4 bases, J lost 4 bases, and 6 bases stayed unmatched.

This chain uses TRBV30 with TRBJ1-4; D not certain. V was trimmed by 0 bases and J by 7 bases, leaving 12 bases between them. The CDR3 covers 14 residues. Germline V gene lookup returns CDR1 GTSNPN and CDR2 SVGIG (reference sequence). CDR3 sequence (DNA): TGTGCCTGGAGTGTAGGTTCGGCGCGTGAAAAACTGTTTTTT. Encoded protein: CAWSVGSAREKLFF.

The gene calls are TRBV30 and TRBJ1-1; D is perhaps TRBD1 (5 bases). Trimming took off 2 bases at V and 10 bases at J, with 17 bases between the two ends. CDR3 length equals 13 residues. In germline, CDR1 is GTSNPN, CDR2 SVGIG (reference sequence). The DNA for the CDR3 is TGTGCCTGGAGTTTCGGGGGTAGGGCCGTAGCTTTCTTT. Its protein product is CAWSFGGRAVAFF.

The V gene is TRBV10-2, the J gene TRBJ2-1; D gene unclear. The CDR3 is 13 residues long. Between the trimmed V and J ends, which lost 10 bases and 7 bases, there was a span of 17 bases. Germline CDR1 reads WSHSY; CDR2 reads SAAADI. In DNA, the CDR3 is TGCGCCATTTCGGGCTCCCAAAGAAATGAGCAGTTCTTC. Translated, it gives CAISGSQRNEQFF.

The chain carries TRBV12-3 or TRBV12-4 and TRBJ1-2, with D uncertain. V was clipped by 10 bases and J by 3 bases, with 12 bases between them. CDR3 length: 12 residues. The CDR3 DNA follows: TGTGCCACGGCGGTTGGTGACTATGGCTACACCTTC. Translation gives CATAVGDYGYTF.

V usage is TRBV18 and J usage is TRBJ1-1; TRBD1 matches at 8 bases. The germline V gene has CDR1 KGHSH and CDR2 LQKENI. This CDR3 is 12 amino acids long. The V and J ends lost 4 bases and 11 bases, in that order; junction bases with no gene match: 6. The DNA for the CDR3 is TGTGCCAGCTCACTCGACAGGGGTCGCGCTTTCTTT. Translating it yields CASSLDRGRAFF. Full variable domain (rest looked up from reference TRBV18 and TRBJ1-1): NAGVMQNPRHLVRRRGQEARLRCSPMKGHSHVYWYRQLPEEGLKFMVYLQKENIIDESGMPKERFSAEFPKEGPSILRIQQVVRGDSAAYFCASSLDRGRAFFGQGTRLTVV.

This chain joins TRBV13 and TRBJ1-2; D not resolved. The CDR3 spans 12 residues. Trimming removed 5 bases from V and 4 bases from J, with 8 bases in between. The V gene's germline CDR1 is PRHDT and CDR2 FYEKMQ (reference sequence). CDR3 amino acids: CASSLTTYGYTF. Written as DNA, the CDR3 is TGTGCCAGCAGCCTAACTACCTATGGCTACACCTTC.

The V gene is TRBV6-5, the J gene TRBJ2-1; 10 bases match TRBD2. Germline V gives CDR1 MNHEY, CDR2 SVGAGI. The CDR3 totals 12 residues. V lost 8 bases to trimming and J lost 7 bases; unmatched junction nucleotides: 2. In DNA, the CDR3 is TGTGCCAGCGCACTAGCGGGGAATGAGCAGTTCTTC. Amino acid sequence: CASALAGNEQFF.

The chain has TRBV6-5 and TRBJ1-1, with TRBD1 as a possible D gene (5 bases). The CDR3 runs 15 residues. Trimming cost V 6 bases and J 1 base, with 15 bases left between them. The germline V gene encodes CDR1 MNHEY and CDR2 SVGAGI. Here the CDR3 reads CASSRLRDGNTEAFF. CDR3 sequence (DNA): TGTGCCAGCAGCCGACTCCGGGACGGGAACACTGAAGCTTTCTTT.

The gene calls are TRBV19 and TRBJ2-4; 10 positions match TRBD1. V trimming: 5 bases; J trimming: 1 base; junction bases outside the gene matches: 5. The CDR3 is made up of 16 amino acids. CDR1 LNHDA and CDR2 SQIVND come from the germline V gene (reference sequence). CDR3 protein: CASSPGTGVAKNIQYF. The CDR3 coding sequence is TGTGCCAGTAGTCCTGGGACAGGGGTTGCCAAAAACATTCAGTACTTC.

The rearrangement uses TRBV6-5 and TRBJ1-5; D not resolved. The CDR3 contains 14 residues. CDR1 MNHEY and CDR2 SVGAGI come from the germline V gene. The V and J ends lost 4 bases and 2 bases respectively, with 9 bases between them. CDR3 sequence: CASSLTPGNQPQHF. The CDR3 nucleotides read TGTGCCAGCAGTTTAACACCCGGCAATCAGCCCCAGCATTTT.

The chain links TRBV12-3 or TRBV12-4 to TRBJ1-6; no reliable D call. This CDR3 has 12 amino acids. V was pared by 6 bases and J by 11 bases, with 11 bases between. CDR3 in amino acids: CASSFLGTPLHF. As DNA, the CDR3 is TGTGCCAGCAGCTTCTTAGGAACACCCCTCCACTTT.

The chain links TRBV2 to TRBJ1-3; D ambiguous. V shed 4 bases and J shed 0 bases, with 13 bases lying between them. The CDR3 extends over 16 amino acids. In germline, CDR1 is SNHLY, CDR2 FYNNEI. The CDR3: CASSVSRGSSGNTIYF. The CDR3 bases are TGTGCCAGCAGTGTATCGCGTGGGTCCTCTGGAAACACCATATATTTT.

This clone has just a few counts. CDR3 amino acids: CASGQGAGEKLFF. The CDR3 region has the DNA TGTGCCAGCGGACAGGGGGCTGGGGAAAAACTGTTTTTT. The V and J genes are TRBV7-2 and TRBJ1-4, with 11 bases that match TRBD1. The V gene end was trimmed by 8 bases and the J gene end by 8 bases; junction bases not matched to a gene: 4. This CDR3 contains 13 residues. Germline CDR1 reads SGHTA; CDR2 reads FQGNSA.

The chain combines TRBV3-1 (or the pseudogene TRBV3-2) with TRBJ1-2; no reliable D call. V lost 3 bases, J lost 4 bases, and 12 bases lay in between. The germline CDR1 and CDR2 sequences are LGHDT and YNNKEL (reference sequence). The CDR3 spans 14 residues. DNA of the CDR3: TGTGCCAGCAGCCAGGCGTGGGGTGCCTATGGCTACACCTTC. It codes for CASSQAWGAYGYTF.

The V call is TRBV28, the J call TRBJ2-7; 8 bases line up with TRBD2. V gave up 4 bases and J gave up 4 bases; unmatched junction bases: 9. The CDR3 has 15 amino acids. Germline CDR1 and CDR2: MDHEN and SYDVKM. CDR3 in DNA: TGTGCCAGCAGTTCTATACTAGCGGATCGTTACGAGCAGTACTTC. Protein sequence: CASSSILADRYEQYF.

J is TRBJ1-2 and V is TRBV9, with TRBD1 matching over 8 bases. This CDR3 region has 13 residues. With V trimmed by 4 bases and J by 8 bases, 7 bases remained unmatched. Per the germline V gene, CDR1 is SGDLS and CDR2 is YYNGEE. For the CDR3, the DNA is TGTGCCAGCAGCCCACACCAGGGGGCCGGCTACACCTTC. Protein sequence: CASSPHQGAGYTF.

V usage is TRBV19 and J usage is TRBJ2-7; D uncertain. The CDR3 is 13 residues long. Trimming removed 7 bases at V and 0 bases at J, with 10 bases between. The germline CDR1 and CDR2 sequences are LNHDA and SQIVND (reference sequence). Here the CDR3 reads CASKRQISYEQYF. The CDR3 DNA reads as TGTGCCAGTAAGAGGCAGATCTCCTACGAGCAGTACTTC.

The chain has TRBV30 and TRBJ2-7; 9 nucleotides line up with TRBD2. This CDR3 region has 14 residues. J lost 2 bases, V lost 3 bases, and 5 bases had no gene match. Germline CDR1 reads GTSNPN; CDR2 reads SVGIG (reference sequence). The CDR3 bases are TGTGCCTGGAGCGATATAGCGGGAGCCTACGAGCAGTACTTC. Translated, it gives CAWSDIAGAYEQYF.

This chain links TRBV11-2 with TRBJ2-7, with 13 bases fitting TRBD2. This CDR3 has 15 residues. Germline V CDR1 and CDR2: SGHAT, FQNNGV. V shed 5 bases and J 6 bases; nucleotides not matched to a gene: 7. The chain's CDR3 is CASSPGLAGPLEQYF. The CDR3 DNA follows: TGTGCCAGCAGCCCGGGACTAGCGGGACCACTCGAGCAGTACTTC.

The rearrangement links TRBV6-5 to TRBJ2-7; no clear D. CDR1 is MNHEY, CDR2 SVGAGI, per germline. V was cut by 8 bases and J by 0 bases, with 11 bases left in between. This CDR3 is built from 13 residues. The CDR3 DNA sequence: TGTGCCAGCTTTTCGCGCCTCTCCTACGAGCAGTACTTC. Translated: CASFSRLSYEQYF.

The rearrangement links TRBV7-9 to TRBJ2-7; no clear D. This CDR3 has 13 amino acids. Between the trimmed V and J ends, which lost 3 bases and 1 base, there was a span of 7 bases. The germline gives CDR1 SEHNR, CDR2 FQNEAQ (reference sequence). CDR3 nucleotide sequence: TGTGCCAGCAGCTTTATTGGGTCCTACGAGCAGTACTTC. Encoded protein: CASSFIGSYEQYF.

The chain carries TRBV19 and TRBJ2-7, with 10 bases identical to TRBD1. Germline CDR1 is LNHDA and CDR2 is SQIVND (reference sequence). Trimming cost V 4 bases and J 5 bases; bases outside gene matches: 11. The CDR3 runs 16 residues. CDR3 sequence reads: CASSTRTGGRLDEQYF. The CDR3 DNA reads TGTGCCAGTAGTACCCGGACAGGGGGACGGTTGGACGAGCAGTACTTC.

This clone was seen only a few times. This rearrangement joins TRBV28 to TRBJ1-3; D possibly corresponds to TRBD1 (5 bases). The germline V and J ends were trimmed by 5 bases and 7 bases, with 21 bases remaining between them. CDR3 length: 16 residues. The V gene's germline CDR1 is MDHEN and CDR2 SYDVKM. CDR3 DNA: TGTGCCAGCAGTCTAGGCCCATCGGGACCGGATAACACCATATATTTT. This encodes CASSLGPSGPDNTIYF.

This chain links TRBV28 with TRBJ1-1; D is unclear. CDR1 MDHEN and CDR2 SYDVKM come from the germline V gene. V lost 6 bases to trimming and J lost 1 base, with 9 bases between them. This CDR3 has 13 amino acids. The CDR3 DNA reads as TGTGCCAGCAGACGGACGAGGAACACTGAAGCTTTCTTT. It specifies CASRRTRNTEAFF.

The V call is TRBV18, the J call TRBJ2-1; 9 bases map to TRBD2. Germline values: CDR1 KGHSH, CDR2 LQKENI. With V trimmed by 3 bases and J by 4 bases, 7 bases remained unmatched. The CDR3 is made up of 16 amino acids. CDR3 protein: CASSPVGLAGYNEQFF. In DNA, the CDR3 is TGTGCCAGCTCACCTGTAGGGCTAGCGGGGTACAATGAGCAGTTCTTC.

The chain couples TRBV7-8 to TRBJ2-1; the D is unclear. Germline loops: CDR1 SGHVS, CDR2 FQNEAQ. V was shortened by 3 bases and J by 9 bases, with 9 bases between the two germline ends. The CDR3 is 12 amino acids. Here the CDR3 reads CASSLSNSEQFF. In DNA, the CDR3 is TGTGCCAGCAGCTTGTCTAATAGTGAGCAGTTCTTC. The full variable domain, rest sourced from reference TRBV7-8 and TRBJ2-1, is GAGVSQSPRYKVAKRGQDVALRCDPISGHVSLFWYQQALGQGPEFLTYFQNEAQLDKSGLPSDRFFAERPEGSVSTLKIQRTQQEDSAVYLCASSLSNSEQFFGPGTRLTVL.

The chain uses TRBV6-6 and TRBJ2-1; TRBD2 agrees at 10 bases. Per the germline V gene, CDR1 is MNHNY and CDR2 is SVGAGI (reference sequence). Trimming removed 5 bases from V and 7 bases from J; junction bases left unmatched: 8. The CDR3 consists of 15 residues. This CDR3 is CASSGVASGSNEQFF. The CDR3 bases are TGTGCCAGCAGTGGGGTGGCTAGCGGGAGTAATGAGCAGTTCTTC.

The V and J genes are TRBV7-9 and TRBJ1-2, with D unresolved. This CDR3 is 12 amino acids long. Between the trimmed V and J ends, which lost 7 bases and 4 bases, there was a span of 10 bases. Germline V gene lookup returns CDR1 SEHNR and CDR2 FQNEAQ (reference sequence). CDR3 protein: CASTPGGYGYTF. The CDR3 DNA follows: TGTGCCAGCACCCCGGGCGGCTATGGCTACACCTTC. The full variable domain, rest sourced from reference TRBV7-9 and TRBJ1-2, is DTGVSQNPRHKITKRGQNVTFRCDPISEHNRLYWYRQTLGQGPEFLTYFQNEAQLEKSRLLSDRFSAERPKGSFSTLEIQRTEQGDSAMYLCASTPGGYGYTFGSGTRLTVV.